This is a list of T cell receptor beta chains from one sample in a study of human T cells and chemical hapten exposure. TCRdb re-called the RACE reads through MiXCR, storing one row per CDR3 protein. The sample lists some 44,000 distinct CDR3 sequences, about 9.8% seen once, with roughly 15% in the top ten. The specimen comprised whole blood, sampled in connection with sensitization to the hapten diphenylcyclopropenone (DPC). These receptors all stem from a woman in her 40s with alopecia areata. Some clones in this sample may be carry-over from other donors' samples. Both conserved end residues are part of each CDR3. The D gene is left open where the match is weak. Clone size is shown for a subset of rows, as once, few, many or a class of expanded clone.

abundance	v_gene	j_gene	d_gene	CDR3aa	CDR3nt
many	TRBV7-9	TRBJ2-1	NA	CASRGNGPWQFF	TGTGCCAGCAGGGGGAACGGGCCTTGGCAGTTCTTC
many	TRBV6-5	TRBJ1-5	NA	CASSRRQAQEPQHF	TGTGCCAGCAGTCGAAGACAGGCCCAGGAGCCCCAGCATTTT
many	TRBV7-9	TRBJ2-3	NA	CASRPGGTDTQYF	TGTGCCAGCAGACCCGGGGGCACAGATACGCAGTATTTT
many	TRBV4-3	TRBJ1-1	NA	CASSQEGHNTEAFF	TGCGCCAGCAGCCAAGAGGGGCACAACACTGAAGCTTTCTTT
NA	TRBV11-2	TRBJ1-6	NA	CASSLSGNSPLHF	TGTGCCAGCAGCTTGTCCGGAAATTCACCCCTCCACTTT
many	TRBV19	TRBJ1-5	TRBD1	CASSPPQGGSGQPQHF	TGTGCCAGTAGCCCCCCACAGGGGGGATCTGGGCAGCCCCAGCATTTT
NA	TRBV7-2	TRBJ2-7	NA	CASSLVGPREQYF	TGTGCCAGCAGCTTAGTGGGACCCCGCGAGCAGTACTTC
NA	TRBV4-1	TRBJ2-7	NA	CASSQRPGDEQYF	TGCGCCAGCAGCCAACGCCCCGGGGACGAGCAGTACTTC
many	TRBV12-3/TRBV12-4	TRBJ2-2	NA	CASKPGLTNTGELFF	TGTGCCAGCAAGCCGGGACTCACGAACACCGGGGAGCTGTTTTTT
NA	TRBV5-1	TRBJ1-5	NA	CASSQSPNQPQHF	TGCGCCAGCAGTCAGAGCCCCAATCAGCCCCAGCATTTT
many	TRBV19	TRBJ1-5	NA	CASSIGTVTNQPQHF	TGTGCCAGTAGTATAGGGACGGTCACTAATCAGCCCCAGCATTTT
many	TRBV29-1	TRBJ2-7	TRBD1	CSVVAGQGNEQYF	TGCAGCGTTGTCGCGGGACAGGGCAACGAGCAGTACTTC
many	TRBV18	TRBJ1-1	TRBD1	CASSPKRTGQWNTEAFF	TGTGCCAGCTCACCCAAACGTACGGGACAGTGGAACACTGAAGCTTTCTTT
NA	TRBV7-8	TRBJ2-5	NA	CASSYRETQETQYF	TGTGCCAGCAGCTACAGGGAAACCCAAGAGACCCAGTACTTC
NA	TRBV7-3	TRBJ2-5	NA	CASSLLGVEGTQYF	TGTGCCAGCAGCTTACTGGGCGTGGAGGGAACCCAGTACTTC
NA	TRBV18	TRBJ2-3	NA	CASSPKVSTDTQYF	TGTGCCAGCTCACCAAAAGTAAGCACAGATACGCAGTATTTT
few	TRBV29-1	TRBJ1-5	TRBD1	CSAGQGLNQPQHF	TGCAGCGCTGGACAGGGCCTTAATCAGCCCCAGCATTTT
many	TRBV2	TRBJ2-5	NA	CASMLRGQETQYF	TGTGCCAGCATGTTGCGGGGTCAAGAGACCCAGTACTTC
many	TRBV4-3	TRBJ2-1	TRBD2	CASSPTRSGGPLPTYNEQFF	TGCGCCAGCAGCCCTACTCGTAGCGGGGGGCCCCTACCTACGTACAATGAGCAGTTCTTC
many	TRBV12-3/TRBV12-4	TRBJ1-2	NA	CASSPNVGLANYGYTF	TGTGCCAGCAGTCCCAACGTGGGCCTAGCTAACTATGGCTACACCTTC
many	TRBV25-1	TRBJ1-2	NA	CASSEWGWGGYTF	TGTGCCAGCAGTGAATGGGGCTGGGGAGGCTACACCTTC
many	TRBV6-5	TRBJ1-5	NA	CASSYKWAPNQPQHF	TGTGCCAGCAGTTACAAGTGGGCCCCCAATCAGCCCCAGCATTTT
many	TRBV5-1	TRBJ2-7	NA	CASSLDNTVEQYF	TGCGCCAGCAGCTTGGACAATACGGTGGAGCAGTACTTC
many	TRBV18	TRBJ1-5	TRBD1	CASSTGADNQPQHF	TGTGCCAGCTCAACAGGGGCCGACAATCAGCCCCAGCATTTT
NA	TRBV5-5	TRBJ1-5	NA	CASSPDPSYQPQHF	TGTGCCAGCAGCCCGGACCCTTCGTATCAGCCCCAGCATTTT
many	TRBV29-1	TRBJ1-2	NA	CSVDQKAGGYTF	TGCAGCGTTGATCAGAAGGCGGGTGGCTACACCTTC